The next 22 T cell receptor beta chains were all read from a single sample in a study of shared clonotypes between healthy human individuals. Method: immunoSEQ multiplex PCR; TCRdb's copy keeps in-frame clones and lacks some. The table lists some 2,000,000 clones, about 95% of them singletons. In the naive CD8 group, cells lacked CD45RO and were positively selected for CCR7, so terminally differentiated effector memory CD45RA+ cells were left out. The sequenced material came from naive CD8+ T cells sorted from blood. The receptors come from a man between 18 and 29 years old in good health.

V is TRBV5-1 and J is TRBJ2-7; 8 bases are shared with TRBD1. Germline trimming cut 0 bases from V and 5 bases from J; bases unmatched to any gene: 7. The CDR3 extends over 15 amino acids. Germline V gene sequence: CDR1 SGHRS, CDR2 YFSETQ. The CDR3 coding sequence is TGCGCCAGCAGCTTGGCACAGGGGGAGAGGAACGAGCAGTACTTC. As protein: CASSLAQGERNEQYF. Full variable domain (remainder filled in from reference TRBV5-1 and TRBJ2-7): KAGVTQTPRYLIKTRGQQVTLSCSPISGHRSVSWYQQTPGQGLQFLFEYFSETQRNKGNFPGRFSGRQFSNSRSEMNVSTLELGDSALYLCASSLAQGERNEQYFGPGTRLTVT.

The gene calls are TRBV7-2 and TRBJ2-7, with 7 bases aligning to TRBD1. The CDR3 length is 15 residues. V gave up 5 bases and J gave up 3 bases; unmatched junction bases: 10. CDR1 and CDR2 from the germline V gene are SGHTA and FQGNSA. This CDR3 reads CASSPVRGGVYEQYF. The CDR3 nucleotides are TGTGCCAGCAGCCCTGTCAGAGGGGGCGTCTACGAGCAGTACTTC.

The V and J genes are TRBV30 and TRBJ2-3, with D maybe TRBD1 (5 bases). Germline V gene lookup returns CDR1 GTSNPN and CDR2 SVGIG (reference sequence). The CDR3 has 14 amino acids. V lost 1 base and J 1 base, leaving 9 bases between the germline ends. CDR3 amino acids: CAWSALGGTDTQYF. As DNA, the CDR3 is TGTGCCTGGAGTGCTCTAGGGGGCACAGATACGCAGTATTTT.

As concerns this clone: The same CDR3 also results from other DNA sequences found in this sample. V gene TRBV7-8 combines with J gene TRBJ2-3, with D perhaps matching TRBD2 (6 bases). The V end lost 1 base, the J end lost 3 bases, and 8 bases lay between the germline ends. This CDR3 contains 14 residues. Germline CDR1 SGHVS, CDR2 FQNEAQ. In DNA form, the CDR3 reads TGTGCCAGCAGCTTAGGAGCGGGTACAGATACGCAGTATTTT. Its protein is CASSLGAGTDTQYF.

This clone was observed a single time. This rearrangement joins TRBV15 to TRBJ1-5, with D hard to call. Germline CDR1 LNHNV, CDR2 YYDKDF (reference sequence). This CDR3 spans 13 amino acids. V dropped 4 bases and J dropped 6 bases, with 10 bases sitting between them. This CDR3 is CATSTEKIQPQHF. DNA of the CDR3: TGTGCCACCAGCACCGAGAAGATTCAGCCCCAGCATTTT.

This rearrangement joins TRBV2 to TRBJ1-4, with a tentative D call TRBD1 (6 bases). V was trimmed by 6 bases and J by 6 bases, leaving 14 bases between them. The germline V gene has CDR1 SNHLY and CDR2 FYNNEI. The CDR3 loop spans 14 amino acids. The CDR3 DNA is TGTGCCAGCAGCCGGACAGTGGCGGATGAAAAACTGTTTTTT. Translating gives CASSRTVADEKLFF.

J is TRBJ1-2 and V is TRBV4-3; D gene unclear. Germline assignment: CDR1 LGHNA and CDR2 YSLEER. The germline V and J ends were trimmed by 2 bases and 0 bases, with 10 bases remaining between them. The CDR3 has 15 residues. CDR3 bases: TGCGCCAGCAGCCAATATCGGGAGACTAACTATGGCTACACCTTC. As protein: CASSQYRETNYGYTF.

The rearrangement links TRBV6-5 to TRBJ1-1; D uncertain. The CDR3 spans 13 residues. Germline V gene data show CDR1 as MNHEY and CDR2 as SVGAGI. Trimming removed 5 bases from V and 8 bases from J, with 15 bases in between. Here the CDR3 reads CASSTSGQKEAFF. DNA for the CDR3: TGTGCCAGCAGTACATCTGGGCAGAAAGAAGCTTTCTTT.

The rearrangement links TRBV4-1 to TRBJ2-7; TRBD2 agrees at 11 bases. J gave up 6 bases and V 4 bases, and 14 bases lay outside the gene matches. The CDR3 extends over 17 amino acids. Germline CDR1 reads MGHRA; CDR2 reads YSYEKL. CDR3 loop: CASSPQGLAGGRSEQYF. CDR3 sequence (DNA): TGCGCCAGCAGCCCGCAGGGGCTAGCGGGAGGCAGGAGCGAGCAGTACTTC.

The rearrangement uses TRBV7-9 and TRBJ2-7, with 9 bases aligning to TRBD1. The CDR3 runs 14 residues. The V and J ends lost 3 bases and 6 bases, in that order; junction bases with no gene match: 6. Germline V CDR1 and CDR2: SEHNR, FQNEAQ (reference sequence). The CDR3 DNA follows: TGTGCCAGCAGCTTCGCGGACAGGGGCAGCGAGCAGTACTTC. This translates into CASSFADRGSEQYF.

The J gene is TRBJ2-3, the V gene TRBV5-1; D is unresolved. The germline CDR1 and CDR2 sequences are SGHRS and YFSETQ. The CDR3 totals 14 residues. V dropped 0 bases and J dropped 4 bases, with 9 bases sitting between them. The CDR3 here is CASSLEGWADTQYF. The CDR3 coding sequence is TGCGCCAGCAGCTTGGAGGGATGGGCAGATACGCAGTATTTT.

The chain recombines TRBV9 with TRBJ2-2, with 13 bases identical to TRBD2. Germline-derived CDR1 and CDR2 are SGDLS and YYNGEE. The CDR3 has 17 residues. V dropped 2 bases and J dropped 1; count of bases not matched to a gene: 2. The CDR3 nucleotides read TGTGCCAGCAGCGTGGGACTAGCGGGAATGAACACCGGGGAGCTGTTTTTT. Encoded protein: CASSVGLAGMNTGELFF.

This chain uses TRBV5-1 with TRBJ2-5; D unclear. The CDR3 is 16 amino acids. V lost 1 base and J lost 0, with 13 bases in between. Germline loops: CDR1 SGHRS, CDR2 YFSETQ. DNA for the CDR3: TGCGCCAGCAGCTTGAGAGTCCCCGGGTACCAAGAGACCCAGTACTTC. Its translation is CASSLRVPGYQETQYF.

In this sample, this clone turned up once. The chain is built from TRBV5-1 and TRBJ1-4; D is possibly TRBD1 (5 bases). The germline V gene has CDR1 SGHRS and CDR2 YFSETQ. The length of the CDR3 is 14 residues. Trimming stripped 1 base from V and 7 bases from J, with 11 bases between. CDR3 sequence reads: CASSLQGTSEKLFF. The CDR3, as DNA: TGCGCCAGCAGCTTGCAGGGTACCTCTGAAAAACTGTTTTTT.

The CDR3 sequence is CASSSAGNSYNEQFF. The CDR3 region has the DNA TGTGCCAGCAGCTCGGCGGGTAACTCCTACAATGAGCAGTTCTTC. V and J are TRBV7-2 and TRBJ2-1; the D gene is possibly TRBD2 (5 bases). The V end lost 4 bases, the J end lost 0 bases, and 10 bases lay between the germline ends. The CDR3 is 15 residues long. From germline, CDR1 is SGHTA and CDR2 FQGNSA.

The gene calls are TRBV7-9 and TRBJ1-1; the D gene is possibly TRBD1 (6 bases). Germline V gene sequence: CDR1 SEHNR, CDR2 FQNEAQ (reference sequence). The ends were cut back, 5 bases at V and 0 bases at J, with 13 bases in the middle. The CDR3 length is 15 residues. The chain's CDR3 is CASSQLQGMNTEAFF. CDR3 sequence (DNA): TGTGCCAGCAGCCAATTACAGGGAATGAACACTGAAGCTTTCTTT.

This clone was detected only once. The chain carries TRBV6-1 and TRBJ1-5, with D unclear. CDR1 and CDR2 (germline): MNHNS, SASEGT. This CDR3 has 14 residues. Trimming cost V 6 bases and J 3 bases, with 12 bases left between them. The CDR3 sequence: CASSHRVPNQPQHF. In DNA, the CDR3 is TGTGCCAGCAGCCACCGAGTGCCCAATCAGCCCCAGCATTTT.

This chain links TRBV2 with TRBJ1-1; D ambiguous. The length of the CDR3 is 13 residues. Germline V gene lookup returns CDR1 SNHLY and CDR2 FYNNEI. The germline V and J ends were trimmed by 3 bases and 6 bases, with 11 bases remaining between them. The CDR3 reads CASSDRGPSEAFF. Here the CDR3 DNA reads TGTGCCAGCAGTGATAGAGGCCCATCTGAAGCTTTCTTT.

This clone was found once. This chain joins TRBV18 and TRBJ2-1; 12 bases are a match to TRBD2. V shed 4 bases, J shed 0 bases, and the junction held 4 bases outside the gene matches. The CDR3 has 17 residues. Germline assignment: CDR1 KGHSH and CDR2 LQKENI. CDR3 nucleotides: TGTGCCAGCTCACTATCGACTAGCGGGAGCTCCTACAATGAGCAGTTCTTC. This encodes CASSLSTSGSSYNEQFF. The whole variable domain, remainder taken from reference TRBV18 and TRBJ2-1, is NAGVMQNPRHLVRRRGQEARLRCSPMKGHSHVYWYRQLPEEGLKFMVYLQKENIIDESGMPKERFSAEFPKEGPSILRIQQVVRGDSAAYFCASSLSTSGSSYNEQFFGPGTRLTVL.

The chain carries TRBV7-2 and TRBJ2-7, with D possibly called TRBD1 or TRBD2 (5 bases each). Deletions cut 0 bases from V and 5 bases from J, with 8 bases between. The CDR3 length is 13 residues. CDR1 SGHTA and CDR2 FQGNSA come from the germline V gene. The CDR3: CASSLAWGNEQYF. DNA for the CDR3: TGTGCCAGCAGCTTAGCGTGGGGGAACGAGCAGTACTTC.

The chain recombines TRBV5-4 with TRBJ1-2; weak D call: TRBD1 (6 bases). The CDR3 sequence is 11 residues long. V was shortened by 1 base and J by 14 bases, with 12 bases between the two germline ends. The germline V gene has CDR1 SGHNT and CDR2 YYREEE (reference sequence). The CDR3 DNA is TGTGCCAGCAGCTTGCAGGGGTTGAGGACCTTC. Protein: CASSLQGLRTF.

This clone was observed a handful of times. J is TRBJ2-7 and V is TRBV30; perhaps D is TRBD1 or TRBD2 (5 bases each). V lost 2 bases and J lost 3, with 20 bases in between. Germline V gene lookup returns CDR1 GTSNPN and CDR2 SVGIG (reference sequence). The CDR3 runs 16 residues. CDR3 in DNA: TGTGCCTGGAGTCCCGCGTCCGGGACGATGCTCTACGAGCAGTACTTC. Translated, it gives CAWSPASGTMLYEQYF. Complete variable domain (other parts from reference TRBV30 and TRBJ2-7): SQTIHQWPATLVQPVGSPLSLECTVEGTSNPNLYWYRQAAGRGLQLLFYSVGIGQISSEVPQNLSASRPQDRQFILSSKKLLLSDSGFYLCAWSPASGTMLYEQYFGPGTRLTVT.